Listed below are T cell receptor beta chains from one sample, sequenced in a study of blood T cell repertoires in COVID-19. Sequencing used immunoSEQ multiplex PCR; TCRdb keeps in-frame clones, though not all of them. This sample yields 130,000 or so clones, of which around 77% are seen a single time; 7.9% belongs to the top ten. Material: peripheral blood. All receptors come from a human donor in a cohort sampled during active COVID-19. CDR3s include the opening cysteine and the closing phenylalanine or tryptophan. The D gene is left open where the match is weak. Size values are once, few and many counts, or a class for expanded clones, and some rows have none.

-	TRBJ2-1	TRBV10-1	-	TGCGCCACTAGCGCTCCCTCCTACAATGAGCAGTTCTTC	CATSAPSYNEQFF
-	TRBJ1-1	TRBV7-8	-	TGTGCCAGCAGCCCCAACTTTGTAGGGGGGAACACTGAAGCTTTCTTT	CASSPNFVGGNTEAFF
TRBD1	TRBJ1-2	TRBV3-1/TRBV3-2	few	TGTGCCAGCAGCCAAGGGGGGACAGGGATCTATGGCTACACCTTC	CASSQGGTGIYGYTF
-	TRBJ2-7	TRBV11-3	-	TGTGCCAGCAGCTTGACGGGAGTTTCCTACGAGCAGTACTTC	CASSLTGVSYEQYF
-	TRBJ1-1	TRBV5-1	once	TGCGCCAGCAGCTTGAATTCTAACGAGAACACTGAAGCTTTCTTT	CASSLNSNENTEAFF
TRBD1	TRBJ2-7	TRBV19	-	TGTGCCAGTAGTCAGATGTTCGGGACAGGGGGCCCTATATACGAGCAGTACTTC	CASSQMFGTGGPIYEQYF
-	TRBJ2-6	TRBV7-6	-	TGTGCCAGCAGATCCCAGGGGTCTGGGGCCAACGTCCTGACTTTC	CASRSQGSGANVLTF
TRBD1	TRBJ1-2	TRBV5-4	-	TGTGCCAGCAGTGGAGGGGGCCTTAACTATGGCTACACCTTC	CASSGGGLNYGYTF
-	TRBJ1-1	TRBV6-5	-	TGTGCCAGCAGCTCCAATAGAGCTTTCTTT	CASSSNRAFF
-	TRBJ1-1	TRBV27	once	TGTGCCAGCAGTTTTTTGGGGGAGGAGGGCACTGAAGCTTTCTTT	CASSFLGEEGTEAFF
-	TRBJ1-2	TRBV10-3	-	TGTGCCATCAGTGAGGGCCAGAACTATGGCTACACCTTC	CAISEGQNYGYTF
TRBD1	TRBJ1-2	TRBV11-2	many	TGTGCCAGCAGCTTCTATAGAGGGGACAGGTTTGGCTATGGCTACACCTTC	CASSFYRGDRFGYGYTF
-	TRBJ1-1	TRBV27	-	TGTGCCAGCAGTTACCGCTCGGTGAACACTGAAGCTTTCTTT	CASSYRSVNTEAFF
-	TRBJ2-7	TRBV5-5	-	TGTGCCAGCAGCTTGACTTATTACGAGCAGTACTTC	CASSLTYYEQYF
-	TRBJ1-1	TRBV30	-	TGTGCCTGGACCCTCACAATAGCGAACACTGAAGCTTTCTTT	CAWTLTIANTEAFF
TRBD2	TRBJ2-3	TRBV14	-	TGTGCCAGCAGCCAAAAGGGACTAGCGGGAGGAGATACGCAGTATTTT	CASSQKGLAGGDTQYF
-	TRBJ2-7	TRBV27	-	TGTGCCAGCAGTTCCCGACAGGCCGCCACCTACGAGCAGTACTTC	CASSSRQAATYEQYF
TRBD1	TRBJ1-1	TRBV18	-	TGTGCCAGCTCAGAGGACAGGGAGACTGAAGCTTTCTTT	CASSEDRETEAFF
TRBD1	TRBJ1-2	TRBV13	-	TGTGCCAGCAGCTTAAAACAGGGGCGCCTTGGCTACACCTTC	CASSLKQGRLGYTF
TRBD1	TRBJ1-5	TRBV4-1	-	TGCGCCAGCAGCCAAGACAGGCGGCAGGGGGCATTACAGCCCCAGCATTTT	CASSQDRRQGALQPQHF
-	TRBJ1-5	TRBV2	-	TGTGCCAGCAGTGAAACGGGGGGGAGCAATCAGCCCCAGCATTTT	CASSETGGSNQPQHF
-	TRBJ2-1	TRBV6-6	-	TGTGCCAGCAGTTACACGATAGCGAATGAGCAGTTCTTC	CASSYTIANEQFF
-	TRBJ1-2	TRBV5-1	once	TGCGCCAGCAAATTCACAGGACGCCCTAACTATGGCTACACCTTC	CASKFTGRPNYGYTF
TRBD1	TRBJ2-7	TRBV9	-	TGTGCCAGCAGCTCTCAGGACAGGGTCGACGAGCAGTACTTC	CASSSQDRVDEQYF
-	TRBJ2-7	TRBV24-1	-	TGTGCCACCAGTCCCGGGAGCTACGAGCAGTACTTC	CATSPGSYEQYF
TRBD1	TRBJ1-1	TRBV2	-	TGTGCCAGCAGTGGGGACAGGGCTAAAGAAGCTTTCTTT	CASSGDRAKEAFF
-	TRBJ1-2	TRBV9	-	TGTGCCAGCAGCGAAACAGCGGACTATGGCTACACCTTC	CASSETADYGYTF
TRBD1	TRBJ2-5	TRBV7-8	few	TGTGCCAGCAGCCCAGAAGCGGGGACAGGGCTGACCCAGTACTTC	CASSPEAGTGLTQYF
-	TRBJ1-2	TRBV29-1	-	TGCAGCGTTGACCGCCAACAGGACTATGGCTACACCTTC	CSVDRQQDYGYTF
-	TRBJ2-7	TRBV10-1	-	TGCGCCAGCAGTAAGAAACAGGGCCCCTACGAGCAGTACTTC	CASSKKQGPYEQYF
TRBD2	TRBJ2-7	TRBV5-5	-	TGTGCCAGCAGCTTGGGACTAGCGGGGACCTACGAGCAGTACTTC	CASSLGLAGTYEQYF
TRBD1	TRBJ1-2	TRBV27	-	TGTGCCAGCAGTTACTCAGGGGGCGCCTATGGCTACACCTTC	CASSYSGGAYGYTF
TRBD2	TRBJ2-7	TRBV5-4	-	TGTGCCAGCAGCGTGCCGGGACTAGCGGACTCCTCCTACGAGCAGTACTTC	CASSVPGLADSSYEQYF
TRBD1	TRBJ1-5	TRBV5-5	-	TGTGCCAGCAGCGGACAGGAGAATCAGCCCCAGCATTTT	CASSGQENQPQHF
TRBD1	TRBJ2-2	TRBV6-5	-	TGTGCCAGCAGGGGGACAGGGGGCCTCGGGGAGCTGTTTTTT	CASRGTGGLGELFF
-	TRBJ1-5	TRBV2	once	TGTGCCAGCAGTGTGCAGGGTGGTAGCAATCAGCCCCAGCATTTT	CASSVQGGSNQPQHF
-	TRBJ2-7	TRBV15	-	TGTGCCACCAGCAGAGATGCGGACATAGGTGGCGAGCAGTACTTC	CATSRDADIGGEQYF
-	TRBJ1-1	TRBV7-2	once	TGTGCCAGCAGCTTAGCGGCAGGGGCCAGGTTGGCTTTCTTT	CASSLAAGARLAFF
TRBD1	TRBJ1-6	TRBV5-6	-	TGTGCCAGCAGCTTGGCAGGGGGGAGTAATTCACCCCTCCACTTT	CASSLAGGSNSPLHF
TRBD1	TRBJ1-1	TRBV4-1	-	TGCGCCAGCAGCCAGAACAGGGGAGAGAAAACTTTCTTT	CASSQNRGEKTFF
TRBD2	TRBJ2-7	TRBV28	-	TGTGCCAGCAGTTACCCAAAGGGTAGCGGGAGTTCCTACGAGCAGTACTTC	CASSYPKGSGSSYEQYF
TRBD1	TRBJ1-2	TRBV10-1	-	TGCGCCAGCAGTGAGTCGAAACAGGGGCTTAACGGCTACACCTTC	CASSESKQGLNGYTF
TRBD1	TRBJ1-4	TRBV15	-	TGTGCCACCAGCCCAGGGGGCAGTGAAAAACTGTTTTTT	CATSPGGSEKLFF
-	TRBJ2-5	TRBV7-8	-	TGTGCCAGCAGCTCGGCCCAGTCAGCGGAAGAGACCCAGTACTTC	CASSSAQSAEETQYF
TRBD1	TRBJ1-2	TRBV5-4	once	TGTGCCAGCAGCCAGGGACAGGGGGCATCTTATGGCTACACCTTC	CASSQGQGASYGYTF
TRBD1	TRBJ1-5	TRBV27	-	TGTGCCAGCAGTCCCGACAGGGGGATGTACCAGCCCCAGCATTTT	CASSPDRGMYQPQHF
TRBD1	TRBJ2-7	TRBV11-3	-	TGTGCCAGCAGCTTCTCCGGACAGGGATGGGACGAGCAGTACTTC	CASSFSGQGWDEQYF
-	TRBJ1-5	TRBV19	-	TGTGCCAGTAGTATGGGCGTAAGGAGCAATCAGCCCCAGCATTTT	CASSMGVRSNQPQHF
TRBD1	TRBJ1-2	TRBV6-5	-	TGTGCCAGCAGCAGGGACAGGGAGTCCCATGGCTACACCTTC	CASSRDRESHGYTF